The 25 T cell receptor beta chains presented below share a single source sample, sequenced in a study of response to subunit inactivated influenza vaccine. Using its own MiXCR run on the RT-PCR reads, TCRdb lists one record per CDR3 protein. The sample has 650,000 to 700,000 distinct CDR3 sequences, 15% to 17% seen once. The sequenced sample was PBMCs from blood, obtained 11 to 12 days after vaccination. The receptors here all came from a man in his fifties or sixties who received an inactivated influenza vaccine.

V gene TRBV7-9 combines with J gene TRBJ2-7, with 7 bases fitting TRBD2. The CDR3 loop spans 16 amino acids. The V gene's germline CDR1 is SEHNR and CDR2 FQNEAQ (reference sequence). With 7 bases clipped from V and 5 bases from J, the junction kept 17 bases outside the gene matches. CDR3 coding DNA: TGTGCCAGCACCGTAGCCGGGGGGTTCAGTCGTGACGAGCAGTACTTC. It yields the protein CASTVAGGFSRDEQYF.

This clonotype turned up a few times. The chain combines TRBV2 with TRBJ2-7, with 8 bases aligning to TRBD1. CDR1 and CDR2 (germline): SNHLY, FYNNEI. The CDR3 has 15 amino acids. Losses at the gene ends were 6 bases for V and 3 bases for J; bases not matched to a gene: 10. CDR3 nucleotide sequence: TGTGCCAGCAGGACCGGACAGGGTTCGTTCTACGAGCAGTACTTC. Translating it yields CASRTGQGSFYEQYF.

In its sample, this clonotype was seen many times. The chain recombines TRBV20-1 with TRBJ2-1; D call uncertain. V was shortened by 0 bases and J by 2 bases, with 11 bases between the two germline ends. The CDR3 has 15 residues. Germline CDR1 and CDR2: DFQATT and SNEGSKA (reference sequence). The CDR3 DNA follows: TGCAGTGCTAGAGATCCAAAAGGGACCTACAATGAGCAGTTCTTC. Residues: CSARDPKGTYNEQFF.

The chain carries TRBV5-5 and TRBJ2-2; 14 bases map to TRBD2. Germline-derived CDR1 and CDR2 are SGHKS and YYEKEE (reference sequence). The CDR3 has 18 amino acids. The V gene end was trimmed by 1 base and the J gene end by 7 bases; junction bases not matched to a gene: 9. The CDR3 is CASSLSRTSGGRVGELFF. As DNA, the CDR3 is TGTGCCAGCAGCTTGTCCAGGACTAGCGGGGGGAGAGTCGGGGAGCTGTTTTTT.

V usage is TRBV5-1 and J usage is TRBJ1-2, with a tentative D call TRBD1 (5 bases). V was shortened by 0 bases and J by 8 bases, with 11 bases between the two germline ends. There are 13 residues in the CDR3. In germline, CDR1 is SGHRS, CDR2 YFSETQ. CDR3 nucleotides: TGCGCCAGCAGCTTGGGCAGGGATGGAGGCTACACCTTC. Amino acids: CASSLGRDGGYTF.

The chain joins TRBV6-5 to TRBJ2-2; D is unresolved. CDR3 length equals 14 residues. CDR1 and CDR2 from the germline V gene are MNHEY and SVGAGI. The ends were cut back, 3 bases at V and 4 bases at J, with 9 bases in the middle. CDR3 nucleotide sequence: TGTGCCAGCAGTTATAGTTCGGGCACCGGGGAGCTGTTTTTT. Its protein is CASSYSSGTGELFF.

The DNA of the CDR3 is TGCAGTGCTAGAGATCCCCTAATGTCCTCCTACGAGCAGTACTTC. This gives the protein CSARDPLMSSYEQYF. This chain uses TRBV20-1 with TRBJ2-7; the D is unclear. Germline V lookup: CDR1 DFQATT, CDR2 SNEGSKA (reference sequence). The CDR3 spans 15 residues. The V gene lost 0 bases and the J gene lost 0 bases, with 12 bases spanning the gap.

The chain carries TRBV3-1 and TRBJ2-2; the D is unclear. Germline V gene data show CDR1 as LGHDT and CDR2 as YNNKEL (reference sequence). This CDR3 is 13 amino acids long. V lost 4 bases, J lost 5 bases, and 8 bases lay in between. This CDR3 reads CASSRTTTGELFF. CDR3 DNA sequence: TGTGCCAGCAGCCGTACAACAACCGGGGAGCTGTTTTTT.

V and J are TRBV7-6 and TRBJ1-4; 7 bases fit TRBD1. The V and J ends lost 2 bases and 8 bases, in that order; junction bases with no gene match: 8. CDR3 length: 15 amino acids. Germline V gives CDR1 SGHVS, CDR2 FNYEAQ. CDR3 coding DNA: TGTGCCAGCAGCTTATATGGGCAGGGGGGAGAAAAACTGTTTTTT. This encodes CASSLYGQGGEKLFF.

This clonotype occurred a few times. V and J are TRBV20-1 and TRBJ2-1, with 8 bases aligning to TRBD2. V lost 7 bases and J lost 7; bases outside the gene matches: 12. This CDR3 contains 14 residues. In germline, CDR1 is DFQATT, CDR2 SNEGSKA (reference sequence). The DNA for the CDR3 is TGCAGTGGGGGGGGTAGACTAGCGTGGAATGAGCAGTTCTTC. Its translation is CSGGGRLAWNEQFF.

V gene TRBV7-6 combines with J gene TRBJ2-3, with D possibly being TRBD2 (6 bases). CDR3 size: 15 residues. The ends were cut back, 3 bases at V and 2 bases at J, with 12 bases in the middle. Germline V lookup: CDR1 SGHVS, CDR2 FNYEAQ. The CDR3 coding sequence is TGTGCCAGCAGCTTGCGGGAATATTCCACAGATACGCAGTATTTT. Translation gives CASSLREYSTDTQYF.

This clonotype was picked up a small number of times. The rearrangement joins TRBV15 to TRBJ2-7, with D unresolved. The CDR3 loop spans 13 amino acids. Germline CDR1 is LNHNV and CDR2 is YYDKDF (reference sequence). V lost 0 bases and J lost 1, with 4 bases in between. CDR3 loop: CATSRERSYEQYF. DNA of the CDR3: TGTGCCACCAGCAGAGAGAGATCCTACGAGCAGTACTTC.

The V and J genes are TRBV30 and TRBJ2-1; D is perhaps TRBD1 (6 bases). Trimming removed 4 bases at V and 8 bases at J, with 9 bases between. Germline values: CDR1 GTSNPN, CDR2 SVGIG (reference sequence). The CDR3 extends over 11 amino acids. The CDR3 region is CAWTTGYEQFF. Written as DNA, the CDR3 is TGTGCCTGGACAACAGGGTATGAGCAGTTCTTC.

The chain is built from TRBV2 and TRBJ1-4; D remains ambiguous. There are 13 residues in the CDR3. V was shortened by 8 bases and J by 4 bases, with 11 bases between the two germline ends. The germline V gene has CDR1 SNHLY and CDR2 FYNNEI. The CDR3 region has the DNA TGTGCCAGCTTAGGCCCGTTTAATGAAAAACTGTTTTTT. Its translation is CASLGPFNEKLFF.

This clonotype turned up a few times. Written as DNA, the CDR3 is TGTGCCAGCAGTTTGTGGGCTTTCGATGAGCAGTTCTTC. Protein product: CASSLWAFDEQFF. The chain couples TRBV28 to TRBJ2-1; no clear D gene. V lost 3 bases to trimming and J lost 8 bases, with 11 bases between them. The germline CDR1 and CDR2 sequences are MDHEN and SYDVKM. This CDR3 contains 13 residues. Full variable domain (outside the CDR3, taken from reference TRBV28 and TRBJ2-1): DVKVTQSSRYLVKRTGEKVFLECVQDMDHENMFWYRQDPGLGLRLIYFSYDVKMKEKGDIPEGYSVSREKKERFSLILESASTNQTSMYLCASSLWAFDEQFFGPGTRLTVL.

This clonotype has only a few counts. This sequence joins TRBV10-3 and TRBJ2-2; D not certain. Germline lookup yields CDR1 ENHRY and CDR2 SYGVKD. The CDR3 contains 15 residues. The V end was cut by 3 bases, the J end by 7 bases, with 15 bases between. The CDR3 sequence: CAISDFRGEGGELFF. Written as DNA, the CDR3 is TGTGCCATCAGTGATTTCCGCGGAGAAGGCGGGGAGCTGTTTTTT.

This clonotype was found a few times. V usage is TRBV3-1 and J usage is TRBJ2-5; a possible D gene is TRBD1 (7 bases). The CDR3 contains 16 residues. The germline gives CDR1 LGHDT, CDR2 YNNKEL (reference sequence). Trimming pared 1 base from V and 0 bases from J, leaving 12 bases between. CDR3 DNA sequence: TGTGCCAGCAGCCAAGCGGCGGGACAGTACCAAGAGACCCAGTACTTC. As protein: CASSQAAGQYQETQYF.

The chain carries TRBV11-2 and TRBJ1-1; TRBD1 matches 9 bases. Germline CDR1 reads SGHAT; CDR2 reads FQNNGV. CDR3 length equals 15 residues. J was trimmed by 5 bases and V by 3 bases; bases with no gene match: 7. CDR3 DNA: TGTGCCAGCAGCTTTTCTACAGGGGGCCGGACTGAAGCTTTCTTT. Protein sequence: CASSFSTGGRTEAFF. Variable domain in full (rest from reference TRBV11-2 and TRBJ1-1): EAGVAQSPRYKIIEKRQSVAFWCNPISGHATLYWYQQILGQGPKLLIQFQNNGVVDDSQLPKDRFSAERLKGVDSTLKIQPAKLEDSAVYLCASSFSTGGRTEAFFGQGTRLTVV.

This clonotype was detected only a few times. The chain employs TRBV9 and TRBJ2-2, with D possibly TRBD1 on 6 matching bases. Germline lookup yields CDR1 SGDLS and CDR2 YYNGEE. The ends were cut back, 3 bases at V and 2 bases at J, with 14 bases in the middle. CDR3 length equals 16 residues. DNA for the CDR3: TGTGCCAGCAGCGCTGCCGGGACAACCAACACCGGGGAGCTGTTTTTT. It encodes CASSAAGTTNTGELFF. The variable domain in full, with the rest retrieved from reference TRBV9 and TRBJ2-2, is DSGVTQTPKHLITATGQRVTLRCSPRSGDLSVYWYQQSLDQGLQFLIQYYNGEERAKGNILERFSAQQFPDLHSELNLSSLELGDSALYFCASSAAGTTNTGELFFGEGSRLTVL.

The rearrangement uses TRBV5-1 and TRBJ2-7; TRBD1 matches 7 bases. The germline gives CDR1 SGHRS, CDR2 YFSETQ. The CDR3 has 14 residues. V trimming: 3 bases; J trimming: 4 bases; junction bases outside the gene matches: 7. CDR3 amino acids: CASSSGQMTYEQYF. The CDR3 region has the DNA TGCGCCAGCAGCTCGGGACAGATGACGTACGAGCAGTACTTC.

There are a few counts of this clonotype. The V gene is TRBV4-3, the J gene TRBJ2-7; 10 positions agree with TRBD2. The CDR3 is 14 amino acids. Germline CDR1 and CDR2: LGHNA and YSLEER. V was clipped by 4 bases and J by 6 bases; unmatched bases: 6. DNA for the CDR3: TGCGCCAGCAGCCCCCGAGCGGGAGGGGGCGAGCAGTACTTC. Its translation is CASSPRAGGGEQYF.

This clonotype has a handful of counts. The chain joins TRBV7-9 to TRBJ1-5; no clear D gene. Per germline, CDR1 SEHNR and CDR2 FQNEAQ (reference sequence). CDR3 size: 12 residues. The V end was cut by 5 bases, the J end by 6 bases, with 8 bases between. CDR3 sequence reads: CASSGNTQPQHF. The CDR3 DNA is TGTGCCAGCAGCGGAAACACTCAGCCCCAGCATTTT. The complete variable domain, with remaining parts taken from reference TRBV7-9 and TRBJ1-5, reads DTGVSQNPRHKITKRGQNVTFRCDPISEHNRLYWYRQTLGQGPEFLTYFQNEAQLEKSRLLSDRFSAERPKGSFSTLEIQRTEQGDSAMYLCASSGNTQPQHFGDGTRLSIL.

The genes are TRBV5-4 and TRBJ2-3; tentative D call: TRBD1 (6 bases). Trimming took off 4 bases at V and 2 bases at J, with 11 bases between the two ends. The CDR3 is 14 amino acids. From germline, CDR1 is SGHNT and CDR2 YYREEE (reference sequence). The CDR3 spells CASSNGDNTDTQYF. Here the CDR3 DNA reads TGTGCCAGCAGCAACGGGGACAACACAGATACGCAGTATTTT.

This clonotype was seen only a few times. CDR3 loop: CASSTGTGNYEQYF. In nucleotides, the CDR3 is TGTGCCAGCAGTACCGGGACAGGGAACTACGAGCAGTACTTC. The V call is TRBV27, the J call TRBJ2-7, with 9 bases aligning to TRBD1. The CDR3 consists of 14 residues. Germline-derived CDR1 and CDR2 are MNHEY and SMNVEV (reference sequence). After removal of 5 bases from V and 3 bases from J, the junction contained 5 bases not matched to a gene.

Comments on this clonotype: A much larger clone sits a single nucleotide away, making a read error possible. The rearrangement links TRBV6-2 or TRBV6-3 to TRBJ2-1; possible D gene TRBD2, 6 bases. From germline, CDR1 is MNHEY and CDR2 SVGEGT. This CDR3 comprises 15 residues. Here the CDR3 reads CASSHGSGTYNEQLF. The CDR3 DNA reads as TGTGCCAGCAGCCACGGTAGCGGAACCTACAATGAGCAGCTCTTC.